This TCR beta chain was sequenced during a study of T-cell reconstitution after alpha-beta-depleted transplantation in children. This clonotype was seen at least ten times. The V end was cut by 3 bases, the J end by 0 bases, with 15 bases between. CDR3 size: 18 residues. Using unique molecular identifiers, the investigators prepared the TCRbeta library. TCRdb reprocessed the PCR reads via MiXCR and lists one record per CDR3 protein. The table lists more than 200,000 distinct CDR3 sequences, roughly 26% of them singletons. The TCR was taken from a girl aged 2 to 10 with Fanconi anemia, due to receive a stem cell transplant. The sequencing used PBMCs, collected before TCRalphabeta/CD19-depleted stem cell transplant. The rearrangement joins TRBV12-3 or TRBV12-4 to TRBJ2-6; tentatively, D is TRBD1 (6 bases). The DNA for the CDR3 is TGTGCCAGCAGTTTTTGGTTTGACAGGCTCTCTGGGGCCAACGTCCTGACTTTC. It encodes CASSFWFDRLSGANVLTF.